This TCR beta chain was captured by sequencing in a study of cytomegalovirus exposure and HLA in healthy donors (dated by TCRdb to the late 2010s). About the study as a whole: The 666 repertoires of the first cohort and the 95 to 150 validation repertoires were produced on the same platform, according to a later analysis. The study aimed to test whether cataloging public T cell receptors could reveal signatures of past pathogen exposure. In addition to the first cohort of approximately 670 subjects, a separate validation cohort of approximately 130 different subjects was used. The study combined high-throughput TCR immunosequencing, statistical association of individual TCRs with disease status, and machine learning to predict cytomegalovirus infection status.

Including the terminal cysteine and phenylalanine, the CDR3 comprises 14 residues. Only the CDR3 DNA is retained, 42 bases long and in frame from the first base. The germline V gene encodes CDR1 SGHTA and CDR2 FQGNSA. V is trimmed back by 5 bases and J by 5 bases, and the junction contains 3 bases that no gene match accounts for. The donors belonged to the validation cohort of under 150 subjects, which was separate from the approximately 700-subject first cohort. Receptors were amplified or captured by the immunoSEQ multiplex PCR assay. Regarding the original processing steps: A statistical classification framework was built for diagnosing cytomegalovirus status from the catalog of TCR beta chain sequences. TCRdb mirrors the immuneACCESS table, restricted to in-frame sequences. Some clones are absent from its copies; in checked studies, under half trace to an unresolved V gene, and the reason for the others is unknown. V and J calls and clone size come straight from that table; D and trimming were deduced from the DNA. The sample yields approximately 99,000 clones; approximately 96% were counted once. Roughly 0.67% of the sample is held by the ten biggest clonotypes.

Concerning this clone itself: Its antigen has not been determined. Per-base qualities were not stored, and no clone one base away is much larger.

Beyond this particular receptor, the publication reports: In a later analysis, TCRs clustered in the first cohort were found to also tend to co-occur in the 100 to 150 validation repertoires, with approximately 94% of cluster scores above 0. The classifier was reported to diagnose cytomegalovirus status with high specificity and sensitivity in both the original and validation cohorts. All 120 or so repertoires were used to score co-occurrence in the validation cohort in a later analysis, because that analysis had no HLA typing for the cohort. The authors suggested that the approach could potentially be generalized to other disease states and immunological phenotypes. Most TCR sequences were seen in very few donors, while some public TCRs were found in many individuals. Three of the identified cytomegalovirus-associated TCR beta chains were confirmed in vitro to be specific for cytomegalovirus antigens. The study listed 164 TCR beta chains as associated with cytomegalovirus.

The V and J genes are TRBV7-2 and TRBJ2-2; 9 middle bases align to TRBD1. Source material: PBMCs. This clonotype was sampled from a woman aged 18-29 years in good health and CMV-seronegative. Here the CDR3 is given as CASSIQGATGELFF. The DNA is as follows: TGTGCCAGCAGCATACAGGGGGCTACCGGGGAGCTGTTTTTT. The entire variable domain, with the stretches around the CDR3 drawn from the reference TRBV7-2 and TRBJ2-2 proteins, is GAGVSQSPSNKVTEKGKDVELRCDPISGHTALYWYRQSLGQGLEFLIYFQGNSAPDKSGLPSDRFSAERTGGSVSTLTIQRTQQEDSAVYLCASSIQGATGELFFGEGSRLTVL.